This T cell receptor (beta chain) was sequenced in a study of lung T cells in sarcoidosis with Löfgren's syndrome. Study information: CD4+ T cells build up in sarcoidosis bronchoalveolar lavage fluid.

Germline loops: CDR1 SQVTM, CDR2 ANQGSEA. This CDR3 region has 12 residues. V was clipped by 6 bases and J by 4 bases; unmatched bases: 3. In its sample, this clonotype was seen a few times. Its antigen is currently unknown. TCRdb re-called the reads through MiXCR, storing one row per CDR3 protein. The profile shows roughly 63,000 distinct CDR3 sequences, about 20% of them singletons. Study outcomes and limitations: Löfgren's syndrome patients reportedly showed greatest TRAV12-1 and TRBV2 expansion versus controls. Multiple Löfgren's syndrome patients reportedly shared TRAV12-1 and TRBV2 CDR3 motifs, suggesting public CD4+ TCRs.

The chain has TRBV29-1 and TRBJ1-5; TRBD1 agrees at 7 bases. Sequencing was done on a sample of CD4+ T cells from PBMCs. The TCR originated in a human donor with sarcoidosis (Löfgren's syndrome or another form), or a control subject (not recorded which). CDR3 DNA sequence: TGCAGCGTGATACAGGGGAATCAGCCCCAGCATTTT. This encodes CSVIQGNQPQHF.